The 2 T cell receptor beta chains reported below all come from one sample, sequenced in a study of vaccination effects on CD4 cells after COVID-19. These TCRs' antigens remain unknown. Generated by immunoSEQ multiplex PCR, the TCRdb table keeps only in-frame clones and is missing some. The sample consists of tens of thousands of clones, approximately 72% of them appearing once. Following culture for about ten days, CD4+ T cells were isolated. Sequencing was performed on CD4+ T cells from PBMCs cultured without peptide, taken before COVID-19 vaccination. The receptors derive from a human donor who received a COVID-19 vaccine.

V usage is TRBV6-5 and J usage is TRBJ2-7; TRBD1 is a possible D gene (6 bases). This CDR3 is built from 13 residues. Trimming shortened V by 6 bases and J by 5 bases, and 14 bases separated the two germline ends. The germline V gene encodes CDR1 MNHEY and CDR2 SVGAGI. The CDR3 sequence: CASSLGTPDEQYF. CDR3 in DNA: TGTGCCAGCAGCCTCGGGACACCCGACGAGCAGTACTTC.

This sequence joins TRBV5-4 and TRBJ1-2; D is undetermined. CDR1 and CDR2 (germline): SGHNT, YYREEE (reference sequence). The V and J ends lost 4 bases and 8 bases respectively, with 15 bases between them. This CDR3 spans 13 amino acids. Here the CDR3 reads CASSRSAGWGYTF. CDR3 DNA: TGTGCCAGCAGCCGTTCGGCGGGTTGGGGCTACACCTTC.